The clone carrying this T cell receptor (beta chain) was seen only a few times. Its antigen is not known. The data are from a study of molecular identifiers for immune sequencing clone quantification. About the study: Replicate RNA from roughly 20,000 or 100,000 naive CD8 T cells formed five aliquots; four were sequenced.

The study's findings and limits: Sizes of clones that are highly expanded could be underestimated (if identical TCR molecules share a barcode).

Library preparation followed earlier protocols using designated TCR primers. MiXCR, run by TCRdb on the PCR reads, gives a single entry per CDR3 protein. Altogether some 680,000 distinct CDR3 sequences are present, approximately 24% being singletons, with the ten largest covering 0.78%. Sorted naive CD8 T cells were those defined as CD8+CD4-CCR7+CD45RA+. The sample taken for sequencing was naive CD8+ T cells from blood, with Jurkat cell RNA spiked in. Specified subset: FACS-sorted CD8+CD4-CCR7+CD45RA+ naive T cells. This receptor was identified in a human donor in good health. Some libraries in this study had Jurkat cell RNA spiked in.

CDR3 region: CASSLGGIALPHNEQFF. As DNA, the CDR3 is TGTGCCAGCAGCTTAGGTGGTATAGCATTACCTCACAATGAGCAGTTCTTC. J is TRBJ2-1 and V is TRBV7-9; the D is unclear. The CDR3 is 17 residues long. The germline gives CDR1 SEHNR, CDR2 FQNEAQ (reference sequence). The ends were cut back, 1 base at V and 5 bases at J, with 18 bases in the middle.